The rows below give T cell receptor beta chains drawn from one sample of a study of persistence of HIV-infected CD4 T cells. These receptors' targets are unknown. Sequencing was performed with immunoSEQ multiplex PCR; in TCRdb, only in-frame clones are kept and a portion is missing. The data contain about 36,000 clones, more than 75% of them singletons. The sequences come from cultured CD4+ T cells from PBMCs, collected from a patient who received antiretroviral therapy. The receptors were gathered from an adult with HIV. The donor label of this sample is uncertain. CDR3s include the opening cysteine and the closing phenylalanine or tryptophan. A D gene is named only where the DNA matches it firmly. Part of the rows lack a size; the others show once, few, many or a class for expanded clones.

size: .; J: TRBJ2-7; D: TRBD1; V: TRBV25-1; CDR3: CASSQDRGPQPYEQYF; DNA: TGTGCCAGCAGTCAAGACAGGGGCCCCCAACCCTACGAGCAGTACTTC
size: .; J: TRBJ2-7; D: .; V: TRBV19; CDR3: CASSLRDIAYEQYF; DNA: TGTGCCAGTAGTCTCCGGGACATTGCCTACGAGCAGTACTTC
size: .; J: TRBJ2-1; D: .; V: TRBV7-3; CDR3: CASSLSLGAHNEQFF; DNA: TGTGCCAGCAGCTTAAGTTTGGGGGCGCACAATGAGCAGTTCTTC
size: .; J: TRBJ2-1; D: TRBD2; V: TRBV14; CDR3: CASSHRLAGGPSSYNEQFF; DNA: TGTGCCAGCAGCCACCGACTAGCGGGGGGGCCTAGCTCCTACAATGAGCAGTTCTTC
size: .; J: TRBJ2-7; D: .; V: TRBV20-1; CDR3: CSASSRETPQNEQYF; DNA: TGCAGTGCTAGTTCGAGGGAAACTCCCCAGAACGAGCAGTACTTC
size: .; J: TRBJ2-7; D: .; V: TRBV6-2/TRBV6-3; CDR3: CASSYGQFASYEQYF; DNA: TGTGCCAGCAGTTACGGGCAGTTTGCGTCCTACGAGCAGTACTTC
size: .; J: TRBJ2-1; D: .; V: TRBV21-1; CDR3: CASSPTLRTNEQFF; DNA: TGTGCCAGCAGCCCAACACTTCGGACGAATGAGCAGTTCTTC
size: .; J: TRBJ1-2; D: TRBD1; V: TRBV25-1; CDR3: CASSGGGRGNYGYTF; DNA: TGTGCCAGCAGTGGAGGGGGCCGGGGTAACTATGGCTACACCTTC
size: once; J: TRBJ1-5; D: .; V: TRBV6-5; CDR3: CASSSQGVVNQPQHF; DNA: TGTGCCAGCAGTTCCCAGGGAGTGGTTAATCAGCCCCAGCATTTT
size: few; J: TRBJ2-7; D: .; V: TRBV28; CDR3: CASSVGAGRTYEQYF; DNA: TGTGCCAGCAGCGTAGGGGCAGGGCGAACCTACGAGCAGTACTTC
size: .; J: TRBJ1-5; D: .; V: TRBV12-3/TRBV12-4; CDR3: CASSFAGFQPQHF; DNA: TGTGCCAGCAGTTTTGCAGGTTTCCAGCCCCAGCATTTT